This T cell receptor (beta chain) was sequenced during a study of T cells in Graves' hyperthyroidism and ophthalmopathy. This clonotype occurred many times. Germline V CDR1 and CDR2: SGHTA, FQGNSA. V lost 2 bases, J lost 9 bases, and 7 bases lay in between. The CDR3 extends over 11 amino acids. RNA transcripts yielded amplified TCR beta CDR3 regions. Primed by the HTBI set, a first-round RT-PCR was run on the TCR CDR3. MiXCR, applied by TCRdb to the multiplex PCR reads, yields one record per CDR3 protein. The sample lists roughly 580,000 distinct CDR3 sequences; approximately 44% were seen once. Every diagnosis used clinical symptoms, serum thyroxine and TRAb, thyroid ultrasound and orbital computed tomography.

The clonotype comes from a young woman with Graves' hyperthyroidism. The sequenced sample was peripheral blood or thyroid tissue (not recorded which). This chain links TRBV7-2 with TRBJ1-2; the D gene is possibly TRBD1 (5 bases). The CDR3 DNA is TGTGCCAGCAGCTTACAGGGACGCTACACCTTC. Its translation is CASSLQGRYTF.